Listed below are T cell receptor beta chains from one sample, sequenced in a study of cytomegalovirus exposure and HLA in healthy donors. TCRdb's table, derived via immunoSEQ multiplex PCR, lists solely in-frame clones and lacks some. The repertoire holds approximately 170,000 clones, around three quarters seen once, with roughly 2.1% in the top ten. Sequenced: PBMCs. These receptors originate from a woman younger than 45 in good health and CMV-seropositive. The CDR3 runs from the conserved cysteine through the conserved F or W. D genes are given only for firm matches. Not all rows give a size; the values are once, few, many and, for expanded clones, a class.

d_call,clone_size,v_call,j_call,cdr3_aa,cdr3_nt
TRBD2,.,TRBV5-1,TRBJ2-1,CASSRSLTSQDDNEQFF,TGCGCCAGCAGCCGCTCTTTGACTAGCCAAGACGACAATGAGCAGTTCTTC
TRBD1,few,TRBV19,TRBJ1-1,CASSITGGAAEAFF,TGTGCCAGTAGTATTACAGGGGGCGCCGCTGAAGCTTTCTTT
.,.,TRBV5-1,TRBJ2-6,CASSLGQTGGANVLTF,TGCGCCAGCAGCTTGGGACAGACCGGTGGGGCCAACGTCCTGACTTTC
.,.,TRBV5-6,TRBJ1-5,CASSFTQGRRNQPQHF,TGTGCCAGCAGCTTTACACAGGGCAGGCGCAATCAGCCCCAGCATTTT
.,.,TRBV4-3,TRBJ2-3,CASSQFSGQRTDTQYF,TGCGCCAGCAGCCAGTTCTCGGGACAACGCACGGATACGCAGTATTTT
.,.,TRBV7-2,TRBJ1-5,CASSRDIGYQPQHF,TGTGCCAGCAGCCGGGACATCGGGTATCAGCCCCAGCATTTT
TRBD1,.,TRBV30,TRBJ2-5,CAWSKGTVGKETQYF,TGTGCCTGGAGTAAAGGGACAGTGGGTAAAGAGACCCAGTACTTC
.,.,TRBV6-6,TRBJ1-2,CASRHTGGFDGYTF,TGTGCCAGCAGACACACGGGAGGCTTCGATGGCTACACCTTC
TRBD1,few,TRBV6-5,TRBJ1-5,CASSLTGVGQPQHF,TGTGCCAGCAGTTTAACAGGGGTGGGGCAGCCCCAGCATTTT
.,.,TRBV27,TRBJ1-1,CASSPRGSTEAFF,TGTGCCAGCAGCCCCAGGGGTAGCACTGAAGCTTTCTTT
TRBD1,.,TRBV28,TRBJ2-1,CASSSWTGGYNEQFF,TGTGCCAGCAGTTCGTGGACAGGGGGCTACAATGAGCAGTTCTTC
.,.,TRBV9,TRBJ1-2,CASSVVPNSPYGYTF,TGTGCCAGCAGCGTAGTCCCTAACAGCCCCTATGGCTACACCTTC
TRBD1,.,TRBV27,TRBJ1-2,CASSSTGQSGYTF,TGTGCCAGCAGTTCAACGGGACAGAGTGGCTACACCTTC
TRBD1,.,TRBV5-1,TRBJ2-7,CASSSTGQGGEQYF,TGCGCCAGCAGTTCCACCGGACAGGGGGGTGAGCAGTACTTC
.,.,TRBV7-2,TRBJ1-5,CASSLGLNQPQHF,TGTGCCAGCAGCTTAGGACTTAATCAGCCCCAGCATTTT
.,.,TRBV11-2,TRBJ1-3,CASSPAGVSGNTIYF,TGTGCCAGCAGCCCGGCAGGGGTCTCTGGAAACACCATATATTTT
.,once,TRBV7-2,TRBJ1-5,CASSQSGIYSNQPQHF,TGTGCCAGCAGCCAATCAGGGATCTATAGCAATCAGCCCCAGCATTTT
.,.,TRBV29-1,TRBJ1-2,CSVEVRGWGYTF,TGCAGCGTTGAAGTCCGGGGTTGGGGCTACACCTTC
TRBD1,.,TRBV5-1,TRBJ1-3,CASRDREFGNTIYF,TGCGCCAGCAGGGACAGGGAATTTGGAAACACCATATATTTT
TRBD1,.,TRBV6-1,TRBJ1-5,CASSEGGTGGNQPQHF,TGTGCCAGCAGTGAAGGAGGGACAGGGGGAAATCAGCCCCAGCATTTT
.,.,TRBV7-2,TRBJ1-1,CASSPHRYTEAFF,TGTGCCAGCAGCCCGCACAGGTACACTGAAGCTTTCTTT
TRBD2,.,TRBV11-2,TRBJ2-7,CASSPTSGRAYEQYF,TGTGCCAGCAGCCCCACTAGCGGGAGAGCCTACGAGCAGTACTTC
TRBD1,.,TRBV7-2,TRBJ2-3,CASRAGGADTQYF,TGTGCCAGCAGAGCAGGGGGAGCAGATACGCAGTATTTT
TRBD2,.,TRBV15,TRBJ2-7,CATSRDSISGRDEQYF,TGTGCCACCAGCAGAGATTCCATATCAGGGAGGGACGAGCAGTACTTC
TRBD1,.,TRBV2,TRBJ2-1,CASSPGQNSYNEQFF,TGTGCCAGCAGCCCGGGACAGAACTCCTACAATGAGCAGTTCTTC
TRBD1,once,TRBV27,TRBJ2-2,CASSRDRGDTGELFF,TGTGCCAGCAGTCGGGACAGGGGCGACACCGGGGAGCTGTTTTTT
TRBD1,.,TRBV18,TRBJ2-5,CASSPPGQYQETQYF,TGTGCCAGCTCACCTCCGGGACAGTACCAAGAGACCCAGTACTTC
.,.,TRBV6-5,TRBJ1-1,CASSSGQPTEAFF,TGTGCCAGCAGTTCCGGACAGCCCACTGAAGCTTTCTTT
TRBD1,.,TRBV2,TRBJ2-3,CASSEVAGGTVDTQYF,TGTGCCAGCAGTGAAGTGGCAGGGGGTACAGTAGATACGCAGTATTTT
TRBD2,.,TRBV4-1,TRBJ2-3,CASSPSFGGEFGDTQYF,TGCGCCAGCAGCCCCAGTTTTGGGGGGGAGTTTGGAGATACGCAGTATTTT
.,few,TRBV18,TRBJ1-5,CASSPEPNQPQHF,TGTGCCAGCTCACCCGAGCCCAATCAGCCCCAGCATTTT
TRBD1,once,TRBV10-3,TRBJ1-4,CAISRQGTNEKLFF,TGTGCCATCAGTCGACAGGGGACTAATGAAAAACTGTTTTTT
TRBD1,.,TRBV6-1,TRBJ2-7,CASKRTGILYEQYF,TGTGCCAGTAAAAGGACAGGGATTCTTTACGAGCAGTACTTC
TRBD2,.,TRBV9,TRBJ2-1,CASSPRGDPYNEQFF,TGTGCCAGCAGCCCCCGGGGGGATCCTTACAATGAGCAGTTCTTC
TRBD2,.,TRBV28,TRBJ2-3,CASSLGRGGSDTQYF,TGTGCCAGCAGTTTAGGGCGGGGGGGCTCAGATACGCAGTATTTT
TRBD2,.,TRBV7-2,TRBJ2-3,CASSYSGGASDTQYF,TGTGCCAGCAGTTATAGCGGGGGGGCCAGTGATACGCAGTATTTT
TRBD2,.,TRBV10-1,TRBJ2-7,CASSEGGSSYEQYF,TGCGCCAGCAGTGAAGGCGGGAGTTCCTACGAGCAGTACTTC
.,.,TRBV5-1,TRBJ2-2,CASSLQEGFGELFF,TGCGCCAGCAGCTTGCAGGAGGGCTTCGGGGAGCTGTTTTTT
TRBD2,few,TRBV25-1,TRBJ2-3,CASGLADLTDTQYF,TGTGCCAGCGGGCTAGCGGACCTAACAGATACGCAGTATTTT
TRBD2,.,TRBV6-5,TRBJ2-5,CASSWGRGETQYF,TGTGCCAGCAGTTGGGGGAGGGGAGAGACCCAGTACTTC
.,.,TRBV7-7,TRBJ2-2,CASARGRGGELFF,TGTGCCAGCGCTCGAGGCAGGGGCGGGGAGCTGTTTTTT
TRBD2,few,TRBV10-3,TRBJ2-1,CAISESIGRDEQFF,TGTGCCATCAGTGAGTCGATAGGGAGGGATGAGCAGTTCTTC
TRBD2,.,TRBV2,TRBJ2-7,CASSFKAGVLYEQYF,TGTGCCAGCAGTTTTAAGGCGGGGGTCCTATACGAGCAGTACTTC
TRBD2,.,TRBV6-5,TRBJ2-1,CASSYSGGSYNEQFF,TGTGCCAGCAGTTACTCGGGCGGGAGCTACAATGAGCAGTTCTTC
TRBD2,.,TRBV5-1,TRBJ2-1,CASSSGTSGTGSFF,TGCGCCAGCAGCTCCGGGACTAGCGGGACCGGTTCGTTCTTC
.,.,TRBV5-4,TRBJ2-2,CASSLAVARNTGELFF,TGTGCCAGCAGCTTGGCAGTAGCGAGGAACACCGGGGAGCTGTTTTTT
.,.,TRBV9,TRBJ1-1,CASSVTPRGGEAFF,TGTGCCAGCAGCGTCACCCCAAGGGGGGGGGAAGCTTTCTTT
.,.,TRBV18,TRBJ1-2,CASSPREAAYGYTF,TGTGCCAGCTCACCACGAGAAGCGGCTTATGGCTACACCTTC
.,.,TRBV15,TRBJ2-5,CATSRDFGGPGRETQYF,TGTGCCACCAGCAGAGATTTTGGGGGCCCCGGACGGGAGACCCAGTACTTC
TRBD2,.,TRBV18,TRBJ2-1,CASSPRPRGAGAYNEQFF,TGTGCCAGCTCACCACGCCCCAGGGGAGCGGGAGCCTACAATGAGCAGTTCTTC
.,.,TRBV30,TRBJ1-5,CAWAEYNQPQHF,TGTGCCTGGGCGGAGTACAATCAGCCCCAGCATTTT
TRBD1,.,TRBV28,TRBJ1-2,CASSFDDRGSGYTF,TGTGCCAGCAGTTTCGATGACAGGGGCAGTGGCTACACCTTC
TRBD1,.,TRBV7-6,TRBJ2-7,CASSLYMGQGLSEQYF,TGTGCCAGCAGCTTATACATGGGACAGGGCCTCTCCGAGCAGTACTTC
TRBD2,.,TRBV19,TRBJ2-1,CASSIGFPSGRADEQFF,TGTGCCAGTAGTATAGGTTTCCCTAGCGGGAGGGCCGATGAGCAGTTCTTC